The next 8 T cell receptor beta chains were all read from a single sample in a study of OX40 agonist ivuxolimab in advanced cancers. To prepare the library, the immunoSEQ multiplex PCR assay was applied. The clones in this table, taken by TCRdb from immuneACCESS, are in-frame only. Not every clone is retained; where verified, under half of the shortfall comes from an unresolved V gene, and the cause of the rest is unknown. In all, the sample holds roughly 32,000 clones, and approximately 91% of those were seen once. Around 54% of the sample goes to the ten largest clones. Source: CD4+ or CD8+ T cells sorted from blood, taken in a trial of the OX40 agonist ivuxolimab. These receptors were collected from an adult with an advanced solid tumor such as melanoma, head and neck, liver or kidney cancer.

This sequence joins TRBV2 and TRBJ1-2, with D uncertain. The CDR3 loop spans 11 amino acids. Germline V gene data show CDR1 as SNHLY and CDR2 as FYNNEI. Trimming stripped 6 bases from V and 7 bases from J, with 9 bases between. CDR3 nucleotide sequence: TGTGCCAGCAGCAGACTTTCTGGCTACACCTTC. This translates into CASSRLSGYTF.

The J gene is TRBJ2-3, the V gene TRBV19, with 8 nucleotides matching TRBD1. The germline V gene has CDR1 LNHDA and CDR2 SQIVND (reference sequence). The CDR3 consists of 14 residues. V dropped 9 bases and J dropped 6; count of bases not matched to a gene: 11. CDR3 DNA sequence: TGTGCCAGCGCGACTCAGGGGGCTGGTGATACGCAGTATTTT. Protein sequence: CASATQGAGDTQYF.

This chain uses TRBV29-1 with TRBJ2-5, with 8 nucleotides matching TRBD1. With V trimmed by 3 bases and J by 5 bases, 8 bases remained unmatched. CDR3 length: 14 amino acids. In germline, CDR1 is SQVTM, CDR2 ANQGSEA. In DNA, the CDR3 is TGCAGCGTTGAGACTGGACAGGGAACTGAGACCCAGTACTTC. Amino acid sequence: CSVETGQGTETQYF. Drawing the rest from reference TRBV29-1 and TRBJ2-5, the complete variable domain is SAVISQKPSRDICQRGTSLTIQCQVDSQVTMMFWYRQQPGQSLTLIATANQGSEATYESGFVIDKFPISRPNLTFSTLTVSNMSPEDSSIYLCSVETGQGTETQYFGPGTRLLVL.

The chain has TRBV11-2 and TRBJ1-5; the match to TRBD1 covers 8 bases. This CDR3 is built from 15 residues. CDR1 and CDR2 (germline): SGHAT, FQNNGV. V lost 5 bases, J lost 1 base, and 4 bases stayed unmatched. CDR3 DNA: TGTGCCAGCAGCGCCACAGGGGGGAGCAATCAGCCCCAGCATTTT. Translated: CASSATGGSNQPQHF.

The chain is built from TRBV28 and TRBJ2-2; D remains unclear. Germline V gives CDR1 MDHEN, CDR2 SYDVKM. This CDR3 contains 14 residues. The germline V and J ends were trimmed by 3 bases and 0 bases, with 5 bases remaining between them. In DNA form, the CDR3 reads TGTGCCAGCAGTTTTCATGCGAACACCGGGGAGCTGTTTTTT. Translated, it gives CASSFHANTGELFF.

The rearrangement uses TRBV27 and TRBJ2-7; D is tentatively TRBD1 or TRBD2 (5 bases each). V lost 3 bases and J 3 bases, leaving 15 bases between the germline ends. This CDR3 contains 15 residues. Germline V CDR1 and CDR2: MNHEY, SMNVEV (reference sequence). The CDR3, as DNA: TGTGCCAGCAGTTTTGGGGGTGGGGGTAGCTACGAGCAGTACTTC. It translates to CASSFGGGGSYEQYF.

This clone was observed a few times. This rearrangement joins TRBV7-9 to TRBJ2-7; possibly TRBD1 for D (5 bases). V was clipped by 5 bases and J by 3 bases, with 17 bases between them. In germline, CDR1 is SEHNR, CDR2 FQNEAQ (reference sequence). The CDR3 is made up of 15 amino acids. DNA of the CDR3: TGTGCCAGCAGCCCCGACAGCCGCGCCCTCTACGAGCAGTACTTC. Amino acid sequence: CASSPDSRALYEQYF.

The count of this clone is one. The chain combines TRBV5-6 with TRBJ2-5, with D unclear. The length of the CDR3 is 15 residues. The germline CDR1 and CDR2 sequences are SGHDT and YYEEEE. Trimming left V 0 bases short and J 5 bases short, with 14 bases between. The CDR3 DNA is TGTGCCAGCAGCTTGGAGAGTGATGGTGAGGAGACCCAGTACTTC. The encoded protein is CASSLESDGEETQYF.